This section outlines one T cell receptor beta chain sequence together with its context. Antigen specificity is unknown. A history of autoimmune disease or systemic immunosuppression excluded patients. Profiling relied on immunoSEQ multiplex PCR, and the TCRdb table lists in-frame clones only, not all of them. The data hold roughly 100,000 clones, with around 87% observed a single time. The sample originates from a study of OX40 agonist ivuxolimab in advanced cancers. At the level of the study: Hepatocellular carcinoma, melanoma, renal cell or head and neck cancer occurred in dose-escalation patients. Study observations and caveats: The average count of expanded clones was higher among CD8+ T cells than among CD4+.

V lost 5 bases and J lost 5, with 14 bases in between. The CDR3 is 14 amino acids. Per the germline V gene, CDR1 is SGHDN and CDR2 is FVKESK. V gene TRBV14 combines with J gene TRBJ2-3; D possibly corresponds to TRBD2 (6 bases). The clonotype comes from an adult with an advanced solid tumor such as melanoma, head and neck, liver or kidney cancer. Sequenced here: CD4+ or CD8+ T cells sorted from blood, sampled in a trial of the OX40 agonist ivuxolimab. CDR3 in amino acids: CASSIQRGGDTQYF. Written as DNA, the CDR3 is TGTGCCAGCAGCATCCAAAGGGGAGGAGATACGCAGTATTTT.